The 4 T cell receptor beta chains below all came from one sample that was sequenced in a study of spatial heterogeneity in lung cancer. TCRdb called the 5' RACE reads again in MiXCR, with one record for every CDR3 protein. Among under 150,000 distinct CDR3 sequences listed, over 9% were seen once. Stated time point: blood at routine non-recurrence follow-up after resection. Sequencing was performed on whole RNA extracted from tumor and nontumor lung tissue, or from frozen PBMC, and the material was left unsorted. The sample in question was PBMCs, obtained at follow-up. The receptors were sampled from a male donor with early-stage non-small cell lung cancer.

The gene calls are TRBV12-3 or TRBV12-4 and TRBJ2-1, with TRBD2 identical over 10 bases. V lost 6 bases and J lost 9; bases outside the gene matches: 8. The CDR3 spans 14 residues. The CDR3 loop is CASRMLAGVSEQFF. CDR3 DNA: TGTGCCAGCAGGATGCTAGCGGGGGTTAGTGAGCAGTTCTTC.

This clonotype was seen ten or more times. This chain connects TRBV3-1 to TRBJ1-6; perhaps TRBD1 as D (5 bases). The length of the CDR3 is 13 residues. From germline, CDR1 is LGHDT and CDR2 YNNKEL (reference sequence). V was shortened by 3 bases and J by 9 bases, with 9 bases between the two germline ends. The CDR3 DNA sequence: TGTGCCAGCAGCCATCAGGGTAGTTCACCCCTCCACTTT. Its translation: CASSHQGSSPLHF.

The chain combines TRBV7-2 with TRBJ2-1, with 8 nucleotides matching TRBD2. With V trimmed by 7 bases and J by 6 bases, 5 bases remained unmatched. Germline CDR1 reads SGHTA; CDR2 reads FQGNSA. The CDR3 extends over 13 amino acids. In DNA form, the CDR3 reads TGTGCCAGCAAACTAGCGGAGACCAATGAGCAGTTCTTC. Protein product: CASKLAETNEQFF.

The genes are TRBV5-1 and TRBJ2-2; a possible D gene is TRBD2 (5 bases). Germline loops: CDR1 SGHRS, CDR2 YFSETQ. Trimming took off 6 bases at V and 1 base at J, with 16 bases between the two ends. The CDR3 contains 16 residues. For the CDR3, the DNA is TGCGCCAGCAATGATGGGAGTAGGATGAACACCGGGGAGCTGTTTTTT. Translated, it gives CASNDGSRMNTGELFF. Full variable domain (remainder filled in from reference TRBV5-1 and TRBJ2-2): KAGVTQTPRYLIKTRGQQVTLSCSPISGHRSVSWYQQTPGQGLQFLFEYFSETQRNKGNFPGRFSGRQFSNSRSEMNVSTLELGDSALYLCASNDGSRMNTGELFFGEGSRLTVL.